The clone carrying this TCR beta chain occurred many times. The data are from a study of blood T cell repertoires in COVID-19. Study details: Researchers got acute and convalescent COVID-19 samples from the United States, Italy and Spain.

TCRdb keeps only in-frame clones here, not all; method: immunoSEQ multiplex PCR. In the table there are roughly 220,000 clones, 82% of which are singletons. There are 15 residues in the CDR3. J lost 1 base, V lost 5 bases, and 4 bases had no gene match. CDR1 is LNHDA, CDR2 SQIVND, per germline (reference sequence). Sequencing input: peripheral blood. The V gene is TRBV19, the J gene TRBJ1-4; TRBD1 agrees at 7 bases. This TCR was recovered from a woman of 80 years or more with COVID-19, enrolled during active disease. Written as DNA, the CDR3 is TGTGCCAGTAGTGAACAGGGGCTAACTAATGAAAAACTGTTTTTT. The encoded protein is CASSEQGLTNEKLFF.